The sequence of this TCR beta chain was determined in a study of early T cells in non-severe SARS-CoV-2 infection (dated by TCRdb to about 2021). Background for the entire study: Because TCR sequencing relied on bulk RNA taken from unsorted whole blood, pairing of alpha and beta chains was not possible. The study at large found these results: VDJdb matching was skewed toward anti-spike CD8 responses, so virus-specific expansions were likely underestimated and private and CD4 specificities were missed.

CDR1 and CDR2, per the germline V gene, are KGHSH and LQKENI. V is reduced by 3 bases and J by 5 bases, leaving a spacing of 13 bases between them. From the cysteine up to the phenylalanine, the CDR3 has a length of 14 residues. The only DNA kept is the CDR3, 42 bases in frame from the first base. The study was a case-control design nested within a healthcare worker cohort in London, UK, with weekly nasopharyngeal swab PCR tests and blood sampling. Healthcare workers were recruited between 23 and 31 March 2020, during the week of the UK lockdown, and were followed weekly for up to roughly 15 weeks. Library method: 5' RACE. TCRdb shows the sequencer as NextSeq 500. In the TCR library protocol, unique molecular identifiers were attached to individual cDNA molecules to correct for PCR bias and sequencing error. Sequencing covered both TCR alpha and beta chains, and within each sample the abundances of alpha and beta sequences were tightly co-correlated. Per the source publication's procedure: Decombinator V4 was used to annotate TCR sequences for V gene, J gene and CDR3. Expanded TCRs were defined as changing significantly between any two time points under a Poisson model with p below 0.0001. TCR abundances were normalised to the total number of TCRs sequenced in each sample and reported as counts per million. MAIT TCRs were defined by TRAV1-2 paired with TRAJ12, TRAJ20 or TRAJ33, and iNKT TCRs by TRAV10 paired with TRAJ18. A search of VDJdb, accessed on 1 November 2021, was run for TCRs annotated to CMV, EBV and SARS-CoV-2, with TCRs annotated for multiple antigens excluded. TCRdb redid the processing of the public reads, applying fastp at Q25 and MiXCR, and retained in-frame beta chains. CDR3 protein duplicates are merged, each entry listing the most common genes and DNA. Here the V and J calls rest on TCRdb's processing, not on the authors' analysis. In all, the sample holds around 82,000 distinct CDR3 sequences, and around 10% of those were seen once. Approximately 4.5% of the sample is taken by the ten largest.

This clonotype was picked up a small number of times. There is no known antigen for this receptor. No qualities accompany the bases; no much larger clone lies one base away. The sequenced sample consisted of whole blood. The TCR comes from an adult who was a healthcare worker with PCR-confirmed SARS-CoV-2 infection or an uninfected control (not recorded which). The sequence links TRBV18 to TRBJ1-2, and perhaps TRBD1 as D gene, on 6 matching bases. The bases are TGTGCCAGCTCACCGCGACAGGAGTCTTATGGCTACACCTTC. Its product reads: CASSPRQESYGYTF. Outside the CDR3, residues come from the reference TRBV18 and TRBJ1-2 proteins, so the full variable domain is: NAGVMQNPRHLVRRRGQEARLRCSPMKGHSHVYWYRQLPEEGLKFMVYLQKENIIDESGMPKERFSAEFPKEGPSILRIQQVVRGDSAAYFCASSPRQESYGYTFGSGTRLTVV.